Listed here are 25 T cell receptor beta chains from one sample, sequenced in a study of cytomegalovirus exposure and HLA in healthy donors. Use of 60 Vbeta and 13 Jbeta primers characterized the PCR. The repertoire was sequenced with immunoSEQ multiplex PCR; TCRdb's copy has only in-frame clones and lacks some. The data contain approximately 160,000 clones, roughly 79% of them singletons. The sample taken for sequencing was PBMCs. These receptor sequences come from a man younger than 30 in good health and CMV-seropositive.

This sequence joins TRBV5-6 and TRBJ2-5, with D hard to call. Germline V gives CDR1 SGHDT, CDR2 YYEEEE. This CDR3 is 14 amino acids long. Trimming removed 0 bases at V and 5 bases at J, with 11 bases between. CDR3 amino acids: CASSLVVRWETQYF. As DNA, the CDR3 is TGTGCCAGCAGCTTGGTGGTCAGATGGGAGACCCAGTACTTC.

The chain carries TRBV6-4 and TRBJ1-1; D possibly corresponds to TRBD1 (6 bases). Germline loops: CDR1 MRHNA, CDR2 SNTAGT. The V and J ends lost 3 bases and 9 bases respectively, with 35 bases between them. This CDR3 is 20 amino acids long. CDR3 sequence reads: CASSETAVLTGHAGSGKAFF. Written as DNA, the CDR3 is TGTGCCAGCAGTGAAACGGCGGTTCTGACAGGCCACGCGGGTTCCGGGAAAGCTTTCTTT.

The sample holds a few counts of this clone. The chain is built from TRBV7-9 and TRBJ1-5; 10 nucleotides match TRBD1. Germline lookup yields CDR1 SEHNR and CDR2 FQNEAQ (reference sequence). Trimming cost V 4 bases and J 6 bases; bases outside gene matches: 12. CDR3 length: 17 residues. For the CDR3, the DNA is TGTGCCAGCAGCTCATACCAGGGACAGGGGTTGAGTCAGCCCCAGCATTTT. It codes for CASSSYQGQGLSQPQHF. Full variable domain (remainder filled in from reference TRBV7-9 and TRBJ1-5): DTGVSQNPRHKITKRGQNVTFRCDPISEHNRLYWYRQTLGQGPEFLTYFQNEAQLEKSRLLSDRFSAERPKGSFSTLEIQRTEQGDSAMYLCASSSYQGQGLSQPQHFGDGTRLSIL.

The chain links TRBV7-6 to TRBJ1-1, with TRBD1 matching 8 bases. Looked up from germline, CDR1 is SGHVS and CDR2 is FNYEAQ. The CDR3 spans 15 residues. The trim removed 10 bases at V and 0 bases at J, leaving 10 bases unmatched. CDR3 in DNA: TGTGCCACCGTCCCGAACAGGGGGGTGAACACTGAAGCTTTCTTT. Amino acid sequence: CATVPNRGVNTEAFF.

This clone was seen only a few times. The chain is built from TRBV5-1 and TRBJ1-1; TRBD1 might be the D (5 bases). V was clipped by 2 bases and J by 1 base, with 12 bases between them. Germline lookup yields CDR1 SGHRS and CDR2 YFSETQ. The CDR3 has 15 residues. The CDR3 DNA follows: TGCGCCAGCAGCTTATTCTACAGGCAGAACACTGAAGCTTTCTTT. It codes for CASSLFYRQNTEAFF. Full variable domain (missing parts from reference TRBV5-1 and TRBJ1-1): KAGVTQTPRYLIKTRGQQVTLSCSPISGHRSVSWYQQTPGQGLQFLFEYFSETQRNKGNFPGRFSGRQFSNSRSEMNVSTLELGDSALYLCASSLFYRQNTEAFFGQGTRLTVV.

The chain employs TRBV4-1 and TRBJ1-1; D is uncertain. The germline V gene encodes CDR1 MGHRA and CDR2 YSYEKL. This CDR3 has 14 residues. The V end lost 0 bases, the J end lost 4 bases, and 9 bases lay between the germline ends. DNA for the CDR3: TGCGCCAGCAGCCAAGACAGGCAGATCACTGAAGCTTTCTTT. It specifies CASSQDRQITEAFF.

The CDR3 is CASSPTATPVEKLFF. The CDR3 coding sequence is TGTGCCAGCAGCCCTACAGCTACTCCGGTGGAAAAACTGTTTTTT. The V and J genes are TRBV28 and TRBJ1-4; D is ambiguous. Trimming stripped 6 bases from V and 8 bases from J, with 19 bases between. CDR1 and CDR2 from the germline V gene are MDHEN and SYDVKM. This CDR3 has 15 residues.

This rearrangement joins TRBV29-1 to TRBJ1-2, with TRBD1 matching 9 bases. Germline V gene lookup returns CDR1 SQVTM and CDR2 ANQGSEA. The CDR3 sequence is 14 residues long. Trimming took 6 bases from V and 7 from J; bases not matched to a gene: 12. CDR3 nucleotides: TGCAGCGTACCACAAGCTACGACAGGGGGTGGCTACACCTTC. Its translation: CSVPQATTGGGYTF.

The V and J genes are TRBV5-1 and TRBJ1-4; D not certain. V was pared by 4 bases and J by 2 bases, with 18 bases between. The CDR3 has 17 residues. Germline loops: CDR1 SGHRS, CDR2 YFSETQ. The CDR3 sequence is CASSRIPRGSTNEKLFF. In DNA form, the CDR3 reads TGCGCCAGCAGCCGAATACCCAGAGGATCGACTAATGAAAAACTGTTTTTT.

Only one count was recorded for this clone. The CDR3 nucleotides are TGTGCCAGCAGTGAAGGTCGCCAGGGGGATGGCTACACCTTC. It codes for CASSEGRQGDGYTF. V gene TRBV2 combines with J gene TRBJ1-2; 7 bases align to TRBD1. The CDR3 consists of 14 residues. With V trimmed by 1 base and J by 6 bases, 5 bases remained unmatched. Germline lookup yields CDR1 SNHLY and CDR2 FYNNEI.

The chain uses TRBV7-9 and TRBJ1-1; 9 nucleotides line up with TRBD1. V gave up 2 bases and J gave up 3 bases; unmatched junction bases: 13. The CDR3 sequence is 18 residues long. Germline V gene sequence: CDR1 SEHNR, CDR2 FQNEAQ (reference sequence). CDR3 in amino acids: CASSLKILTGGKDTEAFF. The CDR3 nucleotides are TGTGCCAGCAGCTTAAAGATTCTTACAGGGGGCAAAGACACTGAAGCTTTCTTT.

V is TRBV7-2 and J is TRBJ2-7, with 8 nucleotides matching TRBD2. Trimming at V came to 2 bases and at J to 2 bases, leaving 5 bases not matched to a gene. In germline, CDR1 is SGHTA, CDR2 FQGNSA. This CDR3 has 15 amino acids. The CDR3 coding sequence is TGTGCCAGCAGCTTAAGCGGGAGTACACCCTACGAGCAGTACTTC. Protein sequence: CASSLSGSTPYEQYF.

This clone was observed a handful of times. The chain has TRBV5-5 and TRBJ1-4; TRBD1 matches 8 bases. The V gene end was trimmed by 4 bases and the J gene end by 7 bases; junction bases not matched to a gene: 21. The germline CDR1 and CDR2 sequences are SGHKS and YYEKEE (reference sequence). The CDR3 is made up of 19 amino acids. CDR3 residues: CASSQRPQGVSGRSEKLFF. The CDR3 nucleotides read TGTGCCAGCAGCCAGAGACCACAGGGGGTGTCCGGTAGGAGTGAAAAACTGTTTTTT. The full variable domain, its missing parts supplied by reference TRBV5-5 and TRBJ1-4, is DAGVTQSPTHLIKTRGQQVTLRCSPISGHKSVSWYQQVLGQGPQFIFQYYEKEERGRGNFPDRFSARQFPNYSSELNVNALLLGDSALYLCASSQRPQGVSGRSEKLFFGSGTQLSVL.

The chain has TRBV4-1 and TRBJ2-5; perhaps TRBD2 as D (6 bases). The DNA end is a closer match to TRBJ2-7, so the J assignment may be wrong. In germline, CDR1 is MGHRA, CDR2 YSYEKL. The CDR3 extends over 13 amino acids. The DNA for the CDR3 is TGCGCCACCACGGACGGGAGCTCCTACGAGCAGTACTTC. It encodes CATTDGSSYEQYF.

The rearrangement uses TRBV7-9 and TRBJ1-1; 8 bases fit TRBD1. There are 14 residues in the CDR3. The junction had 7 bases not matched to a gene; V was cut back by 5 bases and J by 5 bases. Germline CDR1 and CDR2: SEHNR and FQNEAQ (reference sequence). The CDR3 region is CASSKQDRATEAFF. For the CDR3, the DNA is TGTGCCAGCAGCAAGCAGGACAGGGCTACTGAAGCTTTCTTT.

The chain recombines TRBV2 with TRBJ2-6; 10 bases map to TRBD1. After removal of 10 bases from V and 0 bases from J, the junction contained 9 bases not matched to a gene. CDR3 length: 17 residues. The germline CDR1 and CDR2 sequences are SNHLY and FYNNEI. The CDR3 sequence is CATNSGQGNSGANVLTF. The CDR3 DNA reads TGTGCCACCAATTCGGGACAGGGGAACTCTGGGGCCAACGTCCTGACTTTC.

This sequence joins TRBV10-3 and TRBJ2-2; 7 nucleotides agree with TRBD2. In germline, CDR1 is ENHRY, CDR2 SYGVKD. This CDR3 region has 15 residues. The J segment lost 5 bases and the V segment lost 4 bases, leaving 7 bases of the junction unmatched. CDR3 nucleotides: TGTGCCATCAGTGTAGGACTAGGGGATACCGGGGAGCTGTTTTTT. This codes for CAISVGLGDTGELFF.

This sequence joins TRBV5-8 and TRBJ1-1, with D hard to call. V was shortened by 0 bases and J by 7 bases, with 4 bases between the two germline ends. This CDR3 has 11 amino acids. Germline CDR1 is SGHTS and CDR2 is YDEGEE. The CDR3 protein is CASSLALEAFF. CDR3 nucleotide sequence: TGTGCCAGCAGCTTGGCCCTTGAAGCTTTCTTT.

This sequence joins TRBV29-1 and TRBJ2-1; 7 bases are shared with TRBD2. The V segment lost 7 bases and the J segment 4 bases; nucleotides outside the gene matches: 16. The CDR3 sequence is 16 residues long. Germline CDR1 and CDR2: SQVTM and ANQGSEA. CDR3 region: CSATAPGLVGYNEQFF. CDR3 DNA: TGCAGCGCCACGGCCCCAGGACTAGTGGGGTACAATGAGCAGTTCTTC.

This chain links TRBV9 with TRBJ1-2, with 11 nucleotides matching TRBD1. V shed 7 bases and J 4 bases; nucleotides not matched to a gene: 0. CDR3 size: 12 residues. Germline loops: CDR1 SGDLS, CDR2 YYNGEE. CDR3 DNA: TGTGCCAGCGGACAGGGGGCCTATGGCTACACCTTC. Its protein product is CASGQGAYGYTF.

This clone occurred once. The chain has TRBV25-1 and TRBJ2-7, with D tentatively TRBD2 (7 bases). CDR3 size: 14 residues. Trimming removed 4 bases at V and 6 bases at J, with 16 bases between. From germline, CDR1 is MGHDK and CDR2 SYGVNS. CDR3 loop: CASSASGGASEQYF. CDR3 DNA sequence: TGTGCCAGCAGTGCTAGTGGGGGGGCATCCGAGCAGTACTTC.

The genes are TRBV27 and TRBJ2-5; 8 bases align to TRBD2. Losses at the gene ends were 6 bases for V and 5 bases for J; bases not matched to a gene: 11. There are 15 residues in the CDR3. Germline lookup yields CDR1 MNHEY and CDR2 SMNVEV (reference sequence). CDR3 in amino acids: CASSRRGGLWETQYF. The CDR3 DNA is TGTGCCAGCAGCCGTCGGGGGGGGTTGTGGGAGACCCAGTACTTC.

The V gene is TRBV4-2, the J gene TRBJ2-7, with 7 bases matching TRBD1. V shed 0 bases and J 2 bases; nucleotides not matched to a gene: 4. Looked up from germline, CDR1 is LGHNA and CDR2 is YNFKEQ. This CDR3 comprises 15 residues. The CDR3 region has the DNA TGTGCCAGCAGCCAAGAAGAGACAGGGACCTACGAGCAGTACTTC. Protein: CASSQEETGTYEQYF.

The chain combines TRBV7-6 with TRBJ2-2, with a weak D call TRBD1 (6 bases). The CDR3 is 14 residues long. Germline CDR1 is SGHVS and CDR2 is FNYEAQ. V was cut by 1 base and J by 7 bases, with 10 bases left in between. CDR3 region: CASSLGQGIGELFF. DNA of the CDR3: TGTGCCAGCAGCTTAGGTCAGGGGATCGGGGAGCTGTTTTTT.

For the CDR3, the DNA is TGTGCCAGCAGCTTAGTTGGGACAGGGTTAGATACGCAGTATTTT. This gives the protein CASSLVGTGLDTQYF. The gene calls are TRBV7-2 and TRBJ2-3; 9 nucleotides line up with TRBD1. There are 15 residues in the CDR3. J was trimmed by 5 bases and V by 1 base; bases with no gene match: 4. Germline CDR1 is SGHTA and CDR2 is FQGNSA.